The clone carrying this TCR beta chain was recorded only once. Its antigen is as yet unknown. The data were taken from a study of naive CD8 T cells in extremely preterm neonates. Assay used: immunoSEQ multiplex PCR; TCRdb lists only in-frame clones, some missing. The top ten clones hold roughly 0.35% of a sample with about 7,500 clones, around 98% of them seen once. Findings and limits, study-wide: Preterm neonate repertoires were significantly less rich by iChao1 than others.

Deliveries were elective term cesareans at roughly 37-43 weeks, with no labor or membrane rupture. With 1 base clipped from V and 15 bases from J, the junction kept 7 bases outside the gene matches. This CDR3 contains 13 residues. Germline-derived CDR1 and CDR2 are LGHNA and YNFKEQ. Source material: naive CD8+ T cells from cord blood. The chain uses TRBV4-2 and TRBJ2-1, with 9 bases fitting TRBD2. The receptor was isolated from a newborn in good health. The chain's CDR3 is CASSQGGGGARFF. The CDR3, as DNA: TGTGCCAGCAGCCAAGGAGGCGGGGGGGCCCGGTTCTTC.